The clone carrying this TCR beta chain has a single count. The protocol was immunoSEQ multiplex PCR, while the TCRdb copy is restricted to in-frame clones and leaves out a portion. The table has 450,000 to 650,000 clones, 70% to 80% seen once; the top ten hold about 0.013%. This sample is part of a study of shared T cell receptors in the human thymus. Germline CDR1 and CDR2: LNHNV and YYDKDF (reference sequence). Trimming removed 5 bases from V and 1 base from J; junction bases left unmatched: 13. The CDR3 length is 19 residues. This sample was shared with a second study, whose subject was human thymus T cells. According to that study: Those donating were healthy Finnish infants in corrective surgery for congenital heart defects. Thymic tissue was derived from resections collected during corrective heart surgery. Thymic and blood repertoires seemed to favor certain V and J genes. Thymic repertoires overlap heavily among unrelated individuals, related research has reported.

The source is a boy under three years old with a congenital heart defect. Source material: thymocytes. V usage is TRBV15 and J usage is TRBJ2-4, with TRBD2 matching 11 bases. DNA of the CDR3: TGTGCCACCAGCCGCCCGACTAGCGGGGAACCCCTGGCCAAAAACATTCAGTACTTC. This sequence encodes CATSRPTSGEPLAKNIQYF.